Listed below are T cell receptor beta chains from one sample, sequenced in a study of blood T cell repertoires in COVID-19. The method was immunoSEQ multiplex PCR; TCRdb's version includes in-frame clones alone and lacks a portion of them. The sample carries approximately 100,000 clones, 91% recorded once. Sequencing was performed on peripheral blood. All receptors come from a human donor in a cohort sampled during active COVID-19. CDR3s include the opening cysteine and the closing phenylalanine or tryptophan. D genes are given only for firm matches. Clone size appears in some rows only: once, few, many, or a class for an expanded clone.

length,size,V,D,J,DNA,CDR3
15,NA,TRBV6-5,TRBD1,TRBJ2-7,TGTGCCAGCACCCAACAAAGACAGGGCGGCTACGAGCAGTACTTC,CASTQQRQGGYEQYF
15,NA,TRBV28,TRBD1,TRBJ2-5,TGTGCCAGCAGTCCTAGGGGACAGAAAGAGCGGACCCAGTACTTC,CASSPRGQKERTQYF
12,NA,TRBV2,NA,TRBJ1-5,TGTGCCAGCGAGGGTGTTTCGGAGCCCCAGCATTTT,CASEGVSEPQHF
17,few,TRBV3-1/TRBV3-2,TRBD1,TRBJ2-7,TGTGCCAGCAGCCAATACCCACTAGGACAGGGGGTCCTCGAGCAGTACTTC,CASSQYPLGQGVLEQYF
17,NA,TRBV7-8,TRBD1,TRBJ1-2,TGTGCCAGCAGCTCACCCGGACAGGGCTTGCGGAGCTATGGCTACACCTTC,CASSSPGQGLRSYGYTF
16,NA,TRBV6-5,TRBD2,TRBJ2-5,TGTGCCAGCAGTTACTCCGGGACTAGCGGGGGGGAGACCCAGTACTTC,CASSYSGTSGGETQYF
18,few,TRBV18,NA,TRBJ1-6,TGTGCCAGCTCCCGACAGGTCCTCACGAGCTCCTATAATTCACCCCTCCACTTT,CASSRQVLTSSYNSPLHF
15,NA,TRBV6-5,NA,TRBJ1-1,TGTGCCAGCAGTCCCTCCTCCACAGGGAACACTGAAGCTTTCTTT,CASSPSSTGNTEAFF
14,NA,TRBV4-2,NA,TRBJ1-1,TGTGCCAGCAGCCAAGGACAGCCGAACACTGAAGCTTTCTTT,CASSQGQPNTEAFF
17,NA,TRBV7-7,TRBD2,TRBJ2-5,TGTGCCAGCAGCCCGGGACTAGCGGGAGGCCTCCAAGAGACCCAGTACTTC,CASSPGLAGGLQETQYF
14,NA,TRBV4-2,TRBD2,TRBJ2-1,TGTGCCAGCAGGTACGGACTAGCGGGCAATGAGCAGTTCTTC,CASRYGLAGNEQFF
15,NA,TRBV28,TRBD1,TRBJ2-7,TGTGCCAGCAGTTTATTGGGGGACAGATACTACGAGCAGTACTTC,CASSLLGDRYYEQYF
14,few,TRBV6-6,TRBD1,TRBJ2-7,TGTGCCAGCAGTCCCGACAGGGGCGCCTACGAGCAGTACTTC,CASSPDRGAYEQYF
15,NA,TRBV7-9,TRBD1,TRBJ1-2,TGTGCCAGCGGGCTACAGGGGGCGCCGAACTATGGCTACACCTTC,CASGLQGAPNYGYTF
13,NA,TRBV4-2,NA,TRBJ2-7,TGTGCCAGCAGCCCCGAGGTCTCAGACGAGCAGTACTTC,CASSPEVSDEQYF
13,few,TRBV6-4,NA,TRBJ2-2,TGTGCCAGCAGTAGCGGGAACACCGGGGAGCTGTTTTTT,CASSSGNTGELFF
14,few,TRBV2,NA,TRBJ2-2,TGTGCCAGCAGGACAGACAGAACGAAGTGGGAGCTGTTTTTT,CASRTDRTKWELFF
12,NA,TRBV12-3/TRBV12-4,NA,TRBJ1-2,TGTGCCAGCAGCCTTAGGGGTTGGGGCTACACCTTC,CASSLRGWGYTF
14,NA,TRBV9,NA,TRBJ1-2,TGTGCCAGCAGCGTAGGTCGGGTATCGTATGGCTACACCTTC,CASSVGRVSYGYTF
15,once,TRBV4-3,TRBD2,TRBJ2-7,TGCGCCAGCAGCCAGCGAGCGGGAGTCACATACGAGCAGTACTTC,CASSQRAGVTYEQYF
16,NA,TRBV28,NA,TRBJ1-1,TGTGCCAACCCCCCCGTTTATGGGGCCCCGGTCCACCGAGCTTTCTTT,CANPPVYGAPVHRAFF
17,once,TRBV4-3,NA,TRBJ1-1,TGCGCCAGCAGCCATCGAGGGGGGGTCGGCCCGAACACTGAAGCTTTCTTT,CASSHRGGVGPNTEAFF
14,NA,TRBV24-1,NA,TRBJ2-1,TGTGCCACCAGTCTGGGAGGCTCCTACAATGAGCAGTTCTTC,CATSLGGSYNEQFF
14,NA,TRBV6-6,TRBD1,TRBJ1-2,TGTGCCAGCAGTTACGTCGGACAGGAAGAAGGCTACACCTTC,CASSYVGQEEGYTF
15,NA,TRBV19,TRBD1,TRBJ2-7,TGTGCCAGTAGTATCAACACAGGGGCCAACTACGAGCAGTACTTC,CASSINTGANYEQYF
15,NA,TRBV2,NA,TRBJ2-3,TGTGCCAGCAGTGCGAGCACTTCTAGCACAGATACGCAGTATTTT,CASSASTSSTDTQYF
14,NA,TRBV6-5,TRBD2,TRBJ2-1,TGTGCCAGTTCTAGCGGGGGGGCGGCAAATGAGCAGTTCTTC,CASSSGGAANEQFF
14,NA,TRBV7-9,NA,TRBJ2-1,TGTGCCAGCAGTCCCGGGTCCCCTTACAATGAGCAGTTCTTC,CASSPGSPYNEQFF
12,NA,TRBV2,TRBD1,TRBJ1-5,TGTGCCAGCAGCTTACAGGGGCAGCCCCAGCATTTT,CASSLQGQPQHF
13,NA,TRBV5-4,NA,TRBJ2-5,TGTGCCAGCACACAAACGGGGCAAGAGACCCAGTACTTC,CASTQTGQETQYF
15,few,TRBV18,NA,TRBJ1-1,TGTGCCAGCTCATCGCGGCCCAACACGAACACTGAAGCTTTCTTT,CASSSRPNTNTEAFF
16,NA,TRBV5-8,NA,TRBJ2-7,TGTGCCAGCAGCGACCCAGCCAGGGGTCCCCCCTACGAGCAGTACTTC,CASSDPARGPPYEQYF
14,NA,TRBV27,TRBD1,TRBJ1-5,TGTGCCAGCAGTCTGACAGGGGGAAATCAGCCCCAGCATTTT,CASSLTGGNQPQHF
14,NA,TRBV27,NA,TRBJ1-1,TGTGCCAGCAGCCCCCCGGCGGCGCGCGGTGAAGCTTTCTTT,CASSPPAARGEAFF
14,NA,TRBV6-5,NA,TRBJ1-4,TGTGCCAGCAGTCCGGACAGCCTGAATGAAAAACTGTTTTTT,CASSPDSLNEKLFF
20,NA,TRBV4-3,NA,TRBJ1-1,TGCGCCAGCAGCCAAGATACCCCAGGTCCACCACTCCCGATGAACACTGAAGCTTTCTTT,CASSQDTPGPPLPMNTEAFF
15,NA,TRBV7-2,TRBD1,TRBJ1-5,TGTGCCAGCAGCTTCTCAGGACAGGGACGTCAGCCCCAGCATTTT,CASSFSGQGRQPQHF
15,NA,TRBV27,NA,TRBJ1-4,TGTGCCAGCAGTTTATCGCTTTCGGGGTATGAAAAACTGTTTTTT,CASSLSLSGYEKLFF
15,NA,TRBV19,TRBD2,TRBJ2-1,TGTGCCAGTAGATCGGGGGGGGGCCGTCGCAATGAGCAGTTCTTC,CASRSGGGRRNEQFF
13,few,TRBV7-9,NA,TRBJ1-2,TGTGCCAGCAGCTCAGCTGTCGGGGATGGCTACACCTTC,CASSSAVGDGYTF
15,NA,TRBV6-5,TRBD1,TRBJ2-1,TGTGCCAGCAGCCCCGAAGGGGGCTACTACAATGAGCAGTTCTTC,CASSPEGGYYNEQFF
9,NA,TRBV29-1,TRBD1,TRBJ2-7,TGCGGCCCCCAGGGGACAGGGTACTTC,CGPQGTGYF
13,NA,TRBV5-6,NA,TRBJ2-5,TGTGCCAGCAGCCTAACCGGGGGAAGGGCCCAGTACTTC,CASSLTGGRAQYF
15,NA,TRBV19,TRBD1,TRBJ1-5,TGTGCCAGTAGTCTGACAGGGGGGCTCAATCAGCCCCAGCATTTT,CASSLTGGLNQPQHF
12,NA,TRBV27,NA,TRBJ1-5,TGTGCCAGCAGTCCCTACAATCAGCCCCAGCATTTT,CASSPYNQPQHF
15,NA,TRBV6-1,NA,TRBJ2-7,TGTGCCAGCAGTGAGAGGAGCCGAAGCTCCTACGAGCAGTACTTC,CASSERSRSSYEQYF
15,few,TRBV9,TRBD1,TRBJ1-2,TGTGCCAGCAGCATCCTCGGGACAGGGGACTATGGCTACACCTTC,CASSILGTGDYGYTF
14,NA,TRBV3-1/TRBV3-2,TRBD2,TRBJ2-7,TGTGCCAGCAGCCAAGCGGGCGGGAGGGTCGAGCAGTACTTC,CASSQAGGRVEQYF